This T cell receptor (beta chain) originates from a study of blood T cells in healthy people across ages. Alongside a J-beta primer mix, a sample-barcoded 5' primer served in a second PCR lasting about 7 to 12 cycles. TCRdb called the 5' RACE reads again in MiXCR, with one record for every CDR3 protein. The table lists about 690,000 distinct CDR3 sequences, around 38% of them singletons. Germline V gene sequence: CDR1 MNHNY, CDR2 SVGAGI (reference sequence). This CDR3 is 15 amino acids long. V lost 5 bases to trimming and J lost 0 bases; unmatched junction nucleotides: 6. The TCR sequence derives from a man older than 75 in good health. Sequencing was carried out using blood. The chain uses TRBV6-6 and TRBJ2-7; 8 bases line up with TRBD1. In DNA, the CDR3 is TGTGCCAGCAGTGCCAGGGACAGGCCCTCCTACGAGCAGTACTTC. Amino acids: CASSARDRPSYEQYF.